This T cell receptor (beta chain) emerged from a study of control samples from healthy donors and cancer patients. Clones were sequenced by immunoSEQ multiplex PCR, and TCRdb holds only the in-frame ones, with some missing. The profile covers under 95,000 clones, with about 80% appearing a single time and more than 12% taken by the ten largest. Germline loops: CDR1 LNHNV, CDR2 YYDKDF (reference sequence). The trim removed 0 bases at V and 4 bases at J, leaving 5 bases unmatched. CDR3 length: 17 amino acids. Source material: blood. The rearrangement joins TRBV15 to TRBJ2-1, with 11 positions matching TRBD2. This TCR came from a man aged 50 to 59 in good health. As DNA, the CDR3 is TGTGCCACCAGCAGAGAGCCGGGACTAGCGGTTTACAATGAGCAGTTCTTC. Translation gives CATSREPGLAVYNEQFF.